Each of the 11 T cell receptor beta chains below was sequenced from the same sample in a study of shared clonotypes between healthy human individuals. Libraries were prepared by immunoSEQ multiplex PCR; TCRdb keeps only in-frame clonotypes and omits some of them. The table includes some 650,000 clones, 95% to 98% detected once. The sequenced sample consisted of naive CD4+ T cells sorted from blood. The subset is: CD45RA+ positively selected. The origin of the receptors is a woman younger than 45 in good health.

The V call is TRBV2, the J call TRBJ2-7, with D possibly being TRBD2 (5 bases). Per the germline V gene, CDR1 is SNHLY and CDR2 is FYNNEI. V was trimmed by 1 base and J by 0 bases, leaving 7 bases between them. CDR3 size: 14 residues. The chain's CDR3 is CASSEDRGSYEQYF. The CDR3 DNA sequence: TGTGCCAGCAGTGAAGACCGGGGCTCCTACGAGCAGTACTTC.

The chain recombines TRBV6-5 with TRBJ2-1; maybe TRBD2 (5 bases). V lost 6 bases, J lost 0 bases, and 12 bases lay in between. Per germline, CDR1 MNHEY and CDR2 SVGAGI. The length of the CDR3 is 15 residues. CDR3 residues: CASRPSGGSYNEQFF. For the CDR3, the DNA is TGTGCCAGCAGACCAAGCGGAGGCTCCTACAATGAGCAGTTCTTC.

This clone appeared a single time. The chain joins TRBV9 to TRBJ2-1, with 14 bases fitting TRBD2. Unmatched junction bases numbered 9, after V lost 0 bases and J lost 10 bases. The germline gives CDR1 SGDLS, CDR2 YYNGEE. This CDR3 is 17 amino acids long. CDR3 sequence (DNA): TGTGCCAGCAGCGTAGTTCCGGGACTAGCGGGAGAGAGCGAGCAGTTCTTC. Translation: CASSVVPGLAGESEQFF.

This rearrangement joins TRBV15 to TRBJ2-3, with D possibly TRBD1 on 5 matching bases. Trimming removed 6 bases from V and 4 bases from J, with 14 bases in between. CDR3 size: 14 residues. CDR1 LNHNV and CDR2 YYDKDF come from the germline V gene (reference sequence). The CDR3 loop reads CATSWARAADTQYF. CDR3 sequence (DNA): TGTGCCACCAGTTGGGCCAGGGCAGCAGATACGCAGTATTTT.

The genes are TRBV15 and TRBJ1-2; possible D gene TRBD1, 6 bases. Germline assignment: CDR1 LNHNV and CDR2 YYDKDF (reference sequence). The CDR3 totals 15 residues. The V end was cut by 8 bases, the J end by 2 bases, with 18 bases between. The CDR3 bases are TGTGCCACCGCAGAAAGCGGGGGCGCCAACTATGGCTACACCTTC. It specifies CATAESGGANYGYTF.

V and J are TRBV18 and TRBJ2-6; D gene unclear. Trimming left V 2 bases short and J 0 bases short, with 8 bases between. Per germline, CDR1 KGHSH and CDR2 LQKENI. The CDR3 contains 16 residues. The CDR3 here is CASSPGGVSGANVLTF. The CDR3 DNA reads TGTGCCAGCTCACCAGGCGGTGTCTCTGGGGCCAACGTCCTGACTTTC.

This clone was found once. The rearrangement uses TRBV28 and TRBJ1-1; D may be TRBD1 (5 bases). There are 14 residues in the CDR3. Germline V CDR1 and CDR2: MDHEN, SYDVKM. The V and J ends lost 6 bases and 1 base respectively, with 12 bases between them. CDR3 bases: TGTGCCAGCAGAACACAGGTTCGGAACACTGAAGCTTTCTTT. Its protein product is CASRTQVRNTEAFF.

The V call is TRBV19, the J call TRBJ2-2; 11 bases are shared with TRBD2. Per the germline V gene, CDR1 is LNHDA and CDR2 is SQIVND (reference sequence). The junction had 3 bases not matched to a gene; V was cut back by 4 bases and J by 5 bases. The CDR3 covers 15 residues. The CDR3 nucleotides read TGTGCCAGTAGTAGACTAGCGGGATTTACCGGGGAGCTGTTTTTT. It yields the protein CASSRLAGFTGELFF.

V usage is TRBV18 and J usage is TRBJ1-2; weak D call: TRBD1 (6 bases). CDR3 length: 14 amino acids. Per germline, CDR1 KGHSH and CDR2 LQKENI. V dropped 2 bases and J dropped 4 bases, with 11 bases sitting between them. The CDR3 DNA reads TGTGCCAGCTCACCAGGAACAGGGTCCTATGGCTACACCTTC. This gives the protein CASSPGTGSYGYTF.

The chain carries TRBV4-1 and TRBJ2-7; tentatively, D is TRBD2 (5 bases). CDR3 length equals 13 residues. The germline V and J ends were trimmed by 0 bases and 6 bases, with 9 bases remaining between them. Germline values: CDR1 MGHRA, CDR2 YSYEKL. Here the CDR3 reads CASSQEGGSEQYF. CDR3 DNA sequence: TGCGCCAGCAGCCAAGAAGGAGGTTCCGAGCAGTACTTC.

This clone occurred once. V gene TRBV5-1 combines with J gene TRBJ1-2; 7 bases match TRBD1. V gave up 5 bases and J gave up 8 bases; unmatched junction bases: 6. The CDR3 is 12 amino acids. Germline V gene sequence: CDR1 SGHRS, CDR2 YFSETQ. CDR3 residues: CASSGQDGGYTF. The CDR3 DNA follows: TGCGCCAGCAGTGGACAGGACGGCGGCTACACCTTC.